The 27 T cell receptor beta chains given below trace back to one sample, sequenced in a study of Ad26.COV2.S vaccination and SARS-CoV-2 variants. Repertoires were generated with immunoSEQ multiplex PCR, while TCRdb's copy carries only in-frame clones and drops some. This table holds a few hundred thousand clones, around 87% found once. Regarding treatment: over 15 received Ad26.COV2.S at low or high dose, single or two shots; 5 received placebo; per-sample allocation not given. Sampling occurred on day 63 after the first vaccine or placebo injection. Material: peripheral blood, obtained in a trial of Ad26.COV2.S vaccine versus placebo. Every receptor here comes from a person aged 18-65 years who received the Ad26.COV2.S COVID-19 vaccine or a placebo.

This chain joins TRBV10-3 and TRBJ1-2; no reliable D call. V was shortened by 7 bases and J by 8 bases, with 11 bases between the two germline ends. Germline V lookup: CDR1 ENHRY, CDR2 SYGVKD. The CDR3 totals 11 residues. CDR3 DNA sequence: TGTGCCATCATTTCTGAGGAGGGCTACACCTTC. Residues: CAIISEEGYTF.

V gene TRBV9 combines with J gene TRBJ2-3; either TRBD1 or TRBD2 may fit D (5 bases each). The V end lost 3 bases, the J end lost 1 base, and 6 bases lay between the germline ends. Germline V gene sequence: CDR1 SGDLS, CDR2 YYNGEE. The CDR3 runs 13 residues. CDR3 nucleotides: TGTGCCAGCAGCGGAGGGGGCACAGATACGCAGTATTTT. Amino acid sequence: CASSGGGTDTQYF.

The rearrangement uses TRBV9 and TRBJ2-3; D call uncertain. Germline CDR1 is SGDLS and CDR2 is YYNGEE. V lost 0 bases and J 4 bases, leaving 9 bases between the germline ends. The CDR3 has 14 amino acids. Written as DNA, the CDR3 is TGTGCCAGCAGCGTAGTGGGCAGTCCAGATACGCAGTATTTT. Translated, it gives CASSVVGSPDTQYF.

The chain recombines TRBV2 with TRBJ2-7, with 8 bases aligning to TRBD1. The CDR3 consists of 14 residues. The germline V gene has CDR1 SNHLY and CDR2 FYNNEI. Trimming removed 4 bases from V and 3 bases from J; junction bases left unmatched: 5. CDR3 sequence: CASSGQGNFYEQYF. The CDR3 DNA reads as TGTGCCAGCAGTGGACAGGGGAACTTCTACGAGCAGTACTTC.

V usage is TRBV6-5 and J usage is TRBJ1-3; 7 bases are shared with TRBD1. The CDR3 sequence is 15 residues long. With V trimmed by 5 bases and J by 5 bases, 9 bases remained unmatched. Germline CDR1 reads MNHEY; CDR2 reads SVGAGI. Written as DNA, the CDR3 is TGTGCCAGCAGTACCCGAGACAGGGCGAGAAACACCATATATTTT. The encoded protein is CASSTRDRARNTIYF.

There are a few counts of this clone. The rearrangement joins TRBV4-1 to TRBJ2-1; D is uncertain. Trimming shortened V by 5 bases and J by 7 bases, and 12 bases separated the two germline ends. Germline CDR1 MGHRA, CDR2 YSYEKL. The CDR3 is 13 residues long. CDR3 residues: CASSFQFENEQFF. In DNA, the CDR3 is TGCGCCAGCAGCTTCCAGTTTGAAAATGAGCAGTTCTTC.

This chain connects TRBV5-4 to TRBJ1-3, with D possibly TRBD1 on 6 matching bases. V gave up 4 bases and J gave up 0 bases, with 11 bases separating them. The CDR3 extends over 15 amino acids. The V gene's germline CDR1 is SGHNT and CDR2 YYREEE (reference sequence). The CDR3 spells CASSIRTVSGNTIYF. CDR3 bases: TGTGCCAGCAGCATCCGGACAGTCTCTGGAAACACCATATATTTT. The full variable domain, completed using reference TRBV5-4 and TRBJ1-3, is ETGVTQSPTHLIKTRGQQVTLRCSSQSGHNTVSWYQQALGQGPQFIFQYYREEENGRGNFPPRFSGLQFPNYSSELNVNALELDDSALYLCASSIRTVSGNTIYFGEGSWLTVV.

The chain couples TRBV2 to TRBJ2-7, with TRBD1 matching over 8 bases. CDR3 length equals 15 residues. The V gene end was trimmed by 4 bases and the J gene end by 9 bases; junction bases not matched to a gene: 14. Germline V gene lookup returns CDR1 SNHLY and CDR2 FYNNEI. For the CDR3, the DNA is TGTGCCAGCAGTGTCGGGACAGGAGTAGCTACGAGGCAGTACTTC. Residues: CASSVGTGVATRQYF. Full variable domain (missing parts from reference TRBV2 and TRBJ2-7): EPEVTQTPSHQVTQMGQEVILRCVPISNHLYFYWYRQILGQKVEFLVSFYNNEISEKSEIFDDQFSVERPDGSNFTLKIRSTKLEDSAMYFCASSVGTGVATRQYFGPGTRLTVT.

The chain joins TRBV4-1 to TRBJ1-3, with a weak D call TRBD1 (6 bases). V was cut by 2 bases and J by 3 bases, with 11 bases left in between. The CDR3 runs to 15 residues. In germline, CDR1 is MGHRA, CDR2 YSYEKL. The CDR3 DNA follows: TGCGCCAGCAGCCAATTCACAGGGATTGGAAACACCATATATTTT. It yields the protein CASSQFTGIGNTIYF.

The genes are TRBV5-4 and TRBJ1-1; TRBD1 matches at 8 bases. The CDR3 runs 15 residues. Unmatched junction bases numbered 8, after V lost 4 bases and J lost 3 bases. CDR1 SGHNT and CDR2 YYREEE come from the germline V gene (reference sequence). The CDR3: CASSPSRGRDTEAFF. The CDR3 bases are TGTGCCAGCAGCCCAAGCAGGGGGCGCGACACTGAAGCTTTCTTT.

This chain links TRBV27 with TRBJ2-1, with 8 nucleotides matching TRBD1. Losses at the gene ends were 5 bases for V and 3 bases for J; bases not matched to a gene: 9. Germline values: CDR1 MNHEY, CDR2 SMNVEV (reference sequence). The CDR3 loop spans 16 amino acids. CDR3 protein: CASSISGTGRYNEQFF. The CDR3 DNA reads TGTGCCAGCAGTATTTCCGGGACAGGCCGCTACAATGAGCAGTTCTTC.

The chain carries TRBV7-9 and TRBJ2-2; D gene ambiguous. V gave up 1 base and J gave up 4 bases, with 10 bases separating them. Germline CDR1 is SEHNR and CDR2 is FQNEAQ (reference sequence). The CDR3 sequence is 15 residues long. As DNA, the CDR3 is TGTGCCAGCAGCTTAGTCTCTCCGTTCACCGGGGAGCTGTTTTTT. Its protein is CASSLVSPFTGELFF.

The chain has TRBV9 and TRBJ2-3; 8 bases align to TRBD2. After removal of 0 bases from V and 1 base from J, the junction contained 4 bases not matched to a gene. The germline V gene encodes CDR1 SGDLS and CDR2 YYNGEE. This CDR3 region has 16 residues. For the CDR3, the DNA is TGTGCCAGCAGCGTAGATGGGACTAGGGGCACAGATACGCAGTATTTT. Its translation is CASSVDGTRGTDTQYF.

The J gene is TRBJ1-1, the V gene TRBV7-8; 7 bases are shared with TRBD1. This CDR3 comprises 15 residues. CDR1 and CDR2 (germline): SGHVS, FQNEAQ. V shed 4 bases and J 0 bases; nucleotides not matched to a gene: 5. This CDR3 reads CASSSPGTVNTEAFF. CDR3 nucleotide sequence: TGTGCCAGCAGCTCTCCCGGGACAGTGAACACTGAAGCTTTCTTT.

This clone was seen once. The J gene is TRBJ1-5, the V gene TRBV7-2; D not certain. Trimming cost V 3 bases and J 1 base, with 19 bases left between them. Germline V gives CDR1 SGHTA, CDR2 FQGNSA. The length of the CDR3 is 18 residues. Here the CDR3 reads CASSLSPPTSISNQPQHF. CDR3 DNA sequence: TGTGCCAGCAGCTTGAGCCCCCCAACATCTATAAGCAATCAGCCCCAGCATTTT.

This chain joins TRBV6-1 and TRBJ2-3; TRBD2 matches at 14 bases. J lost 4 bases, V lost 4 bases, and 7 bases had no gene match. Per germline, CDR1 MNHNS and CDR2 SASEGT. CDR3 length: 17 amino acids. The CDR3 is CASSVRLAGGPSDTQYF. In DNA, the CDR3 is TGTGCCAGCAGTGTCCGACTAGCGGGGGGGCCGTCAGATACGCAGTATTTT.

This sequence joins TRBV19 and TRBJ1-3; 8 nucleotides agree with TRBD1. Germline V gene lookup returns CDR1 LNHDA and CDR2 SQIVND (reference sequence). After removal of 6 bases from V and 1 base from J, the junction contained 2 bases not matched to a gene. The CDR3 totals 14 residues. The CDR3: CASRTGVSGNTIYF. DNA of the CDR3: TGTGCCAGTAGGACAGGGGTTTCTGGAAACACCATATATTTT.

The chain carries TRBV19 and TRBJ2-1; 8 positions match TRBD1. CDR3 length: 14 residues. V shed 6 bases, J shed 7 bases, and the junction held 8 bases outside the gene matches. CDR1 and CDR2 (germline): LNHDA, SQIVND (reference sequence). The CDR3: CASRGTGQSNEQFF. CDR3 sequence (DNA): TGTGCCAGTAGGGGGACAGGACAATCAAATGAGCAGTTCTTC.

J is TRBJ2-7 and V is TRBV5-4; D tentatively reads TRBD1 or TRBD2 (5 bases each). Deletions cut 4 bases from V and 2 bases from J, with 22 bases between. The CDR3 spans 17 residues. The germline V gene has CDR1 SGHNT and CDR2 YYREEE (reference sequence). The CDR3, as DNA: TGTGCCAGCAGCCGTGGGGGTTTTCAACCTTCGACCTACGAGCAGTACTTC. This translates into CASSRGGFQPSTYEQYF.

The chain recombines TRBV11-2 with TRBJ1-1, with D unclear. From germline, CDR1 is SGHAT and CDR2 FQNNGV. This CDR3 has 12 amino acids. Trimming cost V 0 bases and J 4 bases, with 3 bases left between them. In DNA form, the CDR3 reads TGTGCCAGCAGCTTAGATCGCACTGAAGCTTTCTTT. Translating gives CASSLDRTEAFF.

The rearrangement links TRBV19 to TRBJ1-1; D not certain. Germline V gene sequence: CDR1 LNHDA, CDR2 SQIVND (reference sequence). Trimming took 4 bases from V and 1 from J, leaving 7 bases between them. This CDR3 is built from 13 residues. This CDR3 reads CASSSRTNTEAFF. For the CDR3, the DNA is TGTGCCAGTAGTAGTAGGACGAACACTGAAGCTTTCTTT.

This clone is a singleton in its sample. The chain has TRBV6-5 and TRBJ2-3; TRBD1 matches 10 bases. This CDR3 has 16 amino acids. The V segment lost 2 bases and the J segment 9 bases; nucleotides outside the gene matches: 11. Germline-derived CDR1 and CDR2 are MNHEY and SVGAGI. DNA of the CDR3: TGTGCCAGCAGTTACGAGGGACAGGGGATCTCGAGAACGCAGTATTTT. Its protein is CASSYEGQGISRTQYF.

The gene calls are TRBV5-8 and TRBJ2-7, with a possible D match to TRBD1 (6 bases). V was trimmed by 10 bases and J by 2 bases, leaving 16 bases between them. This CDR3 has 13 residues. CDR1 is SGHTS, CDR2 YDEGEE, per germline. CDR3 sequence (DNA): TGTGCCGGCCGCCCCCGGACAGCCTACGAGCAGTACTTC. Translation gives CAGRPRTAYEQYF.

The J gene is TRBJ2-3, the V gene TRBV7-3; 9 bases agree with TRBD1. The CDR3 sequence is 16 residues long. Germline values: CDR1 SGHTA, CDR2 FQGTGA. Unmatched junction bases numbered 9, after V lost 5 bases and J lost 3 bases. CDR3 nucleotide sequence: TGTGCCAGCAGCAAACGACGGACAGGGGAAACAGATACGCAGTATTTT. This translates into CASSKRRTGETDTQYF.

The V gene is TRBV29-1, the J gene TRBJ1-4, with D possibly matching TRBD1 (5 bases). CDR1 SQVTM and CDR2 ANQGSEA come from the germline V gene. This CDR3 is built from 15 residues. Deletions cut 4 bases from V and 3 bases from J, with 15 bases between. The DNA for the CDR3 is TGCAGCGTTGTTGTCAGGGTTAAGGCTAATGAAAAACTGTTTTTT. Protein product: CSVVVRVKANEKLFF.

The chain links TRBV27 to TRBJ2-7; weak D call: TRBD2 (5 bases). Trimming removed 3 bases from V and 5 bases from J, with 17 bases in between. This CDR3 region has 15 residues. CDR1 and CDR2 (germline): MNHEY, SMNVEV (reference sequence). CDR3 nucleotide sequence: TGTGCCAGCAGTTTGGGCGGGTCACTCCGCGACGAGCAGTACTTC. It codes for CASSLGGSLRDEQYF.

V and J are TRBV5-4 and TRBJ1-2; 7 nucleotides agree with TRBD1. After removal of 4 bases from V and 4 bases from J, the junction contained 7 bases not matched to a gene. CDR3 length: 14 residues. Germline loops: CDR1 SGHNT, CDR2 YYREEE (reference sequence). The CDR3: CASSLRTGSYGYTF. CDR3 nucleotide sequence: TGTGCCAGCAGCCTAAGGACAGGCAGCTATGGCTACACCTTC.